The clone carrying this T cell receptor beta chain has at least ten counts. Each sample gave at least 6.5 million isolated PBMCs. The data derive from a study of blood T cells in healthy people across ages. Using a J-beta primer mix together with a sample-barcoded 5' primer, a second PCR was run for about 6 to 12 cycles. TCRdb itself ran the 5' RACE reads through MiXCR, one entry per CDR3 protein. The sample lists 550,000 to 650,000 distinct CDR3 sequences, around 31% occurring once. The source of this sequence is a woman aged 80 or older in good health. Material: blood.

CDR3 region: CASSLGHRGPYEQYF. In DNA, the CDR3 is TGTGCCAGCAGTTTAGGACACCGAGGGCCCTACGAGCAGTACTTC. The chain links TRBV27 to TRBJ2-7; D is tentatively TRBD1 or TRBD2 (5 bases each). Between the trimmed V and J ends, which lost 2 bases and 2 bases, there was a span of 13 bases. Germline-derived CDR1 and CDR2 are MNHEY and SMNVEV (reference sequence). This CDR3 is built from 15 residues.